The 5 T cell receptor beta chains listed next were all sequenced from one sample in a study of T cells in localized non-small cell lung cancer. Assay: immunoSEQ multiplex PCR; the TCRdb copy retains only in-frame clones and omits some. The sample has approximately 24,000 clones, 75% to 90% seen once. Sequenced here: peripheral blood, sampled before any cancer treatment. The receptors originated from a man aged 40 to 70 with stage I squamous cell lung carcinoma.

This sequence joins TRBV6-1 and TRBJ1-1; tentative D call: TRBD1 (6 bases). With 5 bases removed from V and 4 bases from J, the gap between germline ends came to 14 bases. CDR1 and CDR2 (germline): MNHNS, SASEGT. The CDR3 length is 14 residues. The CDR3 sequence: CASSKSGAVTEAFF. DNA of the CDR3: TGTGCCAGCAGTAAATCAGGGGCCGTCACTGAAGCTTTCTTT.

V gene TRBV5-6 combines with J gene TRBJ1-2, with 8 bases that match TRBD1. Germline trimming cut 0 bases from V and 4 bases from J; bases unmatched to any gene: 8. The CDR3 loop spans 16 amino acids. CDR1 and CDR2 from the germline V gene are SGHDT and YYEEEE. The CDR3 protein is CASSLGRQGLTYGYTF. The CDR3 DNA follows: TGTGCCAGCAGCTTGGGGAGACAGGGGCTAACCTATGGCTACACCTTC.

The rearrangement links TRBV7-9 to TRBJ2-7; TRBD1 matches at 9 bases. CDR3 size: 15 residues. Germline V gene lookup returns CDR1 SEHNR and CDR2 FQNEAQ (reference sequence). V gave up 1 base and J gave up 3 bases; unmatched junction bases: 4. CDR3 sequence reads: CASSLVGTGNYEQYF. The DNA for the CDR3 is TGTGCCAGCAGCTTAGTTGGGACAGGGAACTACGAGCAGTACTTC. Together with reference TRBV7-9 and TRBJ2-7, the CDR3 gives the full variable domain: DTGVSQNPRHKITKRGQNVTFRCDPISEHNRLYWYRQTLGQGPEFLTYFQNEAQLEKSRLLSDRFSAERPKGSFSTLEIQRTEQGDSAMYLCASSLVGTGNYEQYFGPGTRLTVT.

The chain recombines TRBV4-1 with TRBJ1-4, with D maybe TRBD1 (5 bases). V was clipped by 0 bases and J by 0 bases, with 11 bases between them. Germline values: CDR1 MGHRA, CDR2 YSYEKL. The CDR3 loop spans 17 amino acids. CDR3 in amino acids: CASSQDRDGATNEKLFF. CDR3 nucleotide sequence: TGCGCCAGCAGCCAAGATAGGGACGGTGCAACTAATGAAAAACTGTTTTTT.

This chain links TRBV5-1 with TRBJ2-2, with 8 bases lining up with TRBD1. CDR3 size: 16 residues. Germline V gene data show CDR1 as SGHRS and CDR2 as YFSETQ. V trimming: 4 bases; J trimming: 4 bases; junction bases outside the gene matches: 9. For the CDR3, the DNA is TGCGCCAGCAGCCCCAGACAGGGGTTGACCACCGGGGAGCTGTTTTTT. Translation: CASSPRQGLTTGELFF. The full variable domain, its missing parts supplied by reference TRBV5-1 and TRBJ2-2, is KAGVTQTPRYLIKTRGQQVTLSCSPISGHRSVSWYQQTPGQGLQFLFEYFSETQRNKGNFPGRFSGRQFSNSRSEMNVSTLELGDSALYLCASSPRQGLTTGELFFGEGSRLTVL.